This T cell receptor beta chain was profiled in a study of identical twins. Germline V gene sequence: CDR1 LGHNT, CDR2 FRNRAP. The J segment lost 2 bases and the V segment lost 7 bases, leaving 13 bases of the junction unmatched. There are 16 residues in the CDR3. MiXCR was run by TCRdb on the 5' RACE reads, yielding one entry per CDR3 protein. Seen here are 200,000 to 250,000 distinct CDR3 sequences, 5.5% to 7.5% observed once, and the top ten hold just over 14%. These data were also filed under a second study, of T cells expressing NK-cell markers. As that study records: These clonotypes also led the CD3+CD56-NKG2C+ fraction in a handful of donors. HCMV specificity was not established for the expanded NKG2C+ T cell clones.

The receptor comes from a young woman in good health. Sequencing was performed on CD8+ T cells sorted from blood. The rearrangement uses TRBV12-5 and TRBJ2-7; 8 positions match TRBD2. CDR3 nucleotides: TGTGCTAGTGTCTCAATCACCGGGACTAGTGCCTACGAGCAGTACTTC. Protein: CASVSITGTSAYEQYF.